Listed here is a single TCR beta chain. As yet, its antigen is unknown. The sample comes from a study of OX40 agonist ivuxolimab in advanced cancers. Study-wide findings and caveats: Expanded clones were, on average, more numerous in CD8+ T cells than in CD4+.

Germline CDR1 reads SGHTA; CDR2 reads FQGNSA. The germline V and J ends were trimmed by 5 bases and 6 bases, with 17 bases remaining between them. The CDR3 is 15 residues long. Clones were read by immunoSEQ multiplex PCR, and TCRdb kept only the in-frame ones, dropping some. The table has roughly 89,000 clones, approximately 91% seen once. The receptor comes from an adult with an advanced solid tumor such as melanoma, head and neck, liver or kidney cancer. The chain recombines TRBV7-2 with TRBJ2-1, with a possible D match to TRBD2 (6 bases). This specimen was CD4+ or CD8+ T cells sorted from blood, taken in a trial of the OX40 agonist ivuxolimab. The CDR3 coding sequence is TGTGCCAGCAGCGCTAGCAGTGGGGGGATCAATGAGCAGTTCTTC. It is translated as CASSASSGGINEQFF. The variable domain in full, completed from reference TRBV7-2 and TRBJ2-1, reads GAGVSQSPSNKVTEKGKDVELRCDPISGHTALYWYRQSLGQGLEFLIYFQGNSAPDKSGLPSDRFSAERTGGSVSTLTIQRTQQEDSAVYLCASSASSGGINEQFFGPGTRLTVL.